The present entry profiles one T cell receptor (beta chain) with its context. Its antigen is still unknown. This may be a read error: a much more frequent sequence differs by one nucleotide. The authors took blood RNA from unsorted whole blood and also extracted germline DNA. Four milliliters of peripheral blood were gathered ahead of the operation. The source of the sample is a study of tumor-infiltrating lymphocytes in primary liver carcinoma. Across the study: Tumor stage was T1-T3 N0M0, and tumor size was about 4 to 11 cm across. The yield of productive TCRbeta reads per sample was roughly 3.5 to 7.13 million and was similar across tissue types. Findings and limits, study-wide: Overlap in tumor-adjacent and tumor-blood pairs fell below that of tumor region pairs.

From roughly 0.45 ug total RNA, TCR beta cDNA was generated with a primer in the constant region. It was through three nested multiplex PCR rounds of slightly modified ARM-PCR that TCR beta libraries arose. A C-beta reverse primer was combined with TRBV1-TRBV30 forward primers in the first two PCR rounds, and each round had around 10 cycles. TCRdb re-called the multiplex PCR reads with MiXCR, one entry per CDR3 protein. The sample carries 300,000 to 350,000 distinct CDR3 sequences, less than 70% recorded once. The CDR3 is 14 residues long. The germline V gene encodes CDR1 SEHNR and CDR2 FQNEAQ (reference sequence).

V is TRBV7-9 and J is TRBJ1-6; D unclear. The sequenced sample was peripheral blood. The TCR was taken from a man in his forties with primary liver carcinoma and hepatitis B virus infection. The CDR3 loop reads CSSSLGSEVSPLHF. As DNA, the CDR3 is TGTTCCAGCAGCTTAGGGTCAGAGGTATCACCCCTCCACTTT. The variable domain in full, with the rest retrieved from reference TRBV7-9 and TRBJ1-6, is DTGVSQNPRHKITKRGQNVTFRCDPISEHNRLYWYRQTLGQGPEFLTYFQNEAQLEKSRLLSDRFSAERPKGSFSTLEIQRTEQGDSAMYLCSSSLGSEVSPLHFGNGTRLTVT.